This T cell receptor (beta chain) was recorded in a study of identical twins. General observations from the study: The models gave estimates that fell short of the out-of-frame TCR alpha sharing seen in monozygotic twins.

CDR3 size: 15 residues. J lost 4 bases, V lost 5 bases, and 10 bases had no gene match. Via MiXCR, TCRdb re-called the 5' RACE reads, giving one row per CDR3 protein. The table has roughly 720,000 distinct CDR3 sequences, 15% to 20% seen once. This clonotype was seen a handful of times. Its antigen is as yet unknown. All donors comprised healthy Caucasians. In addition, the sample was reused for a study of T cells expressing NK-cell markers. This second study says: The HCMV specificity of the expanded NKG2C+ T cell clones stayed unresolved.

The chain employs TRBV12-3 or TRBV12-4 and TRBJ2-7; 8 bases are a match to TRBD2. This TCR was sampled from a woman in her late teens or twenties in good health. What was sequenced was PBMCs. CDR3 DNA sequence: TGTGCCAGCAGTCCCCGAGGTAGCGGGGAATACGAGCAGTACTTC. Translation: CASSPRGSGEYEQYF.